This T cell receptor beta chain was profiled in a study of blood T cell repertoires in COVID-19. The overall study: Sites in the United States, Italy and Spain provided acute and convalescent COVID-19 samples. T cells, B-cell-depleted T cells, or PBMCs provided the cDNA or gDNA that served as material.

This clone was seen just once. With 4 bases removed from V and 7 bases from J, the gap between germline ends came to 18 bases. Germline V gene data show CDR1 as SGHKS and CDR2 as YYEKEE (reference sequence). The CDR3 runs 16 residues. In the original workflow: Researchers report that nucleated cell counts were estimated from reference gene primer amplification. Sequenced by immunoSEQ multiplex PCR; TCRdb stores in-frame clones only, minus some. V, J and clone size were drawn from that table, and D and trimming were deduced from the DNA. The table has roughly 97,000 clones, roughly nine tenths seen once.

This chain links TRBV5-5 with TRBJ2-6, with a weak D call TRBD2 (6 bases). The sequence came from a man aged 55 to 70 with acute or convalescent COVID-19. Sequenced: peripheral blood. The CDR3 sequence is CASSETGLNHANVLTF. CDR3 sequence (DNA): TGTGCCAGCAGCGAAACGGGACTTAACCATGCCAACGTCCTGACTTTC. Together with reference TRBV5-5 and TRBJ2-6, the CDR3 gives the full variable domain: DAGVTQSPTHLIKTRGQQVTLRCSPISGHKSVSWYQQVLGQGPQFIFQYYEKEERGRGNFPDRFSARQFPNYSSELNVNALLLGDSALYLCASSETGLNHANVLTFGAGSRLTVL.